This entry features one TCR beta chain sequence. The antigen is undetermined. The record originates from a study of cytomegalovirus exposure and HLA in healthy donors. Study-wide results and caveats: High sensitivity and specificity were reportedly achieved when the classifier diagnosed cytomegalovirus status. One later analysis, an examination of the roughly 130 validation repertoires, found that first-cohort TCR clusters tended to co-occur in them. TCR beta chains numbering roughly 150 were designated cytomegalovirus-associated.

Method: immunoSEQ multiplex PCR; TCRdb's copy keeps in-frame clones and lacks some. The data contain 130,000 or so clones, 70% to 90% of them singletons. Unmatched junction bases numbered 12, after V lost 5 bases and J lost 3 bases. Looked up from germline, CDR1 is SGHAT and CDR2 is FQNNGV. CDR3 length: 16 amino acids. This TCR came from a young woman in good health and CMV-seronegative. The chain joins TRBV11-2 to TRBJ2-7, with TRBD1 matching 8 bases. The sequenced sample consisted of PBMCs. The CDR3 loop is CASSIRRDRLNYEQYF. The CDR3 DNA sequence: TGTGCCAGCAGCATACGCCGGGACAGGTTAAACTACGAGCAGTACTTC.